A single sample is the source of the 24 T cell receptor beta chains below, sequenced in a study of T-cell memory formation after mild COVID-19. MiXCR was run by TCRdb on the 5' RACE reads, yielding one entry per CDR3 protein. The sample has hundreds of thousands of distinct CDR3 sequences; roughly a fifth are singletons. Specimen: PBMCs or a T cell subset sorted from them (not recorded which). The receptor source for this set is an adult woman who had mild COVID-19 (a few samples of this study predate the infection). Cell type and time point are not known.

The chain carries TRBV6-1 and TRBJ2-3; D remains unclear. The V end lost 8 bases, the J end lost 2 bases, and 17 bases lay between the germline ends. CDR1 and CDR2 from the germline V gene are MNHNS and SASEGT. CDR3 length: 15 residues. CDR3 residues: CASLRGSLSTDTQYF. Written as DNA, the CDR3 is TGTGCCAGCCTCCGCGGCAGCCTATCCACAGATACGCAGTATTTT.

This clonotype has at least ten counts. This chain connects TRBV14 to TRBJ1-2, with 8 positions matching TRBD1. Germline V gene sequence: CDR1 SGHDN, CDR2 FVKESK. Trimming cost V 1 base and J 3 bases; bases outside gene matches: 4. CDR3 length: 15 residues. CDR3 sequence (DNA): TGTGCCAGCAGCCAAGTACAGGGGGGAGACTATGGCTACACCTTC. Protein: CASSQVQGGDYGYTF.

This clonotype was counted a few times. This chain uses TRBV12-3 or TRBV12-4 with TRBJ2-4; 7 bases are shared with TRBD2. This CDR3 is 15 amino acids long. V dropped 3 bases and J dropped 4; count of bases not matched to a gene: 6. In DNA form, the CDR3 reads TGTGCCAGCAGTTTTGTGGCTAGCGGTAAAAACATTCAGTACTTC. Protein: CASSFVASGKNIQYF.

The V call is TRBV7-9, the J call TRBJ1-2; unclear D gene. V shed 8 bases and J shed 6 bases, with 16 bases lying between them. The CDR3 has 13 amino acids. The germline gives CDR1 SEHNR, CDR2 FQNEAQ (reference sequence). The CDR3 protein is CASGLGKTNGYTF. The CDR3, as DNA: TGTGCCAGCGGCCTGGGTAAAACGAATGGCTACACCTTC. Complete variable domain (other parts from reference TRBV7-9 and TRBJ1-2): DTGVSQNPRHKITKRGQNVTFRCDPISEHNRLYWYRQTLGQGPEFLTYFQNEAQLEKSRLLSDRFSAERPKGSFSTLEIQRTEQGDSAMYLCASGLGKTNGYTFGSGTRLTVV.

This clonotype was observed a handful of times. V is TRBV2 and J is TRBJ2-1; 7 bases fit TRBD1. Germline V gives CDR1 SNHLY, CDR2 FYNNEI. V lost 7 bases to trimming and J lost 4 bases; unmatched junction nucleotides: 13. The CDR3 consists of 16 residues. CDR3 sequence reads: CASIGTGTEEYNEQFF. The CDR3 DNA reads TGTGCCAGCATCGGCACAGGGACAGAAGAATACAATGAGCAGTTCTTC.

CDR3 nucleotides: TGTGCCAGCAGTTTCGTCGGTGCCGGGCTAAAAGAGACCCAGTACTTC. Translation gives CASSFVGAGLKETQYF. The rearrangement joins TRBV12-3 or TRBV12-4 to TRBJ2-5, with D uncertain. The CDR3 is 16 amino acids. V lost 3 bases and J 3 bases, leaving 17 bases between the germline ends.

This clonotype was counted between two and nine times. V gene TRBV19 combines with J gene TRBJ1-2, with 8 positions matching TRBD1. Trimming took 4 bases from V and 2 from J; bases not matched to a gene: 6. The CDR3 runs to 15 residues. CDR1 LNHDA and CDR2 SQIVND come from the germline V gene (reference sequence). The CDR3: CASSTGDRTNYGYTF. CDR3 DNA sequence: TGTGCCAGTAGTACAGGGGACAGGACGAACTATGGCTACACCTTC.

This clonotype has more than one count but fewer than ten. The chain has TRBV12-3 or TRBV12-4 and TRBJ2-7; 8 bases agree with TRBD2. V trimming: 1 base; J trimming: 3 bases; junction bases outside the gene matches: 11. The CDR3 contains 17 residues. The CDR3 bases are TGTGCCAGCAGTTTAGGATGGAGCGGGAGCGTGGGCTACGAGCAGTACTTC. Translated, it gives CASSLGWSGSVGYEQYF.

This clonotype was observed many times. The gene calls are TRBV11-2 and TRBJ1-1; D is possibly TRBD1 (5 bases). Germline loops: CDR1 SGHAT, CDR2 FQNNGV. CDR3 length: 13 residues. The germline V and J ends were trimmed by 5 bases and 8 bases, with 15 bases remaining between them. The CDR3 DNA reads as TGTGCCAGCAGCCCACAGCAGGGTCAGGAAGCTTTCTTT. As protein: CASSPQQGQEAFF.

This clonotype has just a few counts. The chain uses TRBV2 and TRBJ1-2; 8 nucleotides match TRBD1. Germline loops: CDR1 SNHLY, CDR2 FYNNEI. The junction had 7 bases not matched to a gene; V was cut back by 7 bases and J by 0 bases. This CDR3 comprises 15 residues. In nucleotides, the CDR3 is TGTGCCAGCATCATACAGGGGGGAGCTAACTATGGCTACACCTTC. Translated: CASIIQGGANYGYTF. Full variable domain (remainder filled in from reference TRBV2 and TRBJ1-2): EPEVTQTPSHQVTQMGQEVILRCVPISNHLYFYWYRQILGQKVEFLVSFYNNEISEKSEIFDDQFSVERPDGSNFTLKIRSTKLEDSAMYFCASIIQGGANYGYTFGSGTRLTVV.

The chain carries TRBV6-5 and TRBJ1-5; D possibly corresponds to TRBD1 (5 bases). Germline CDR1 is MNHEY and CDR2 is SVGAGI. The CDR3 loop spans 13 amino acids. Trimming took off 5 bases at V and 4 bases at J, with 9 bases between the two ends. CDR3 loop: CASSRQLNQPQHF. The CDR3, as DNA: TGTGCCAGCAGTCGACAGTTAAATCAGCCCCAGCATTTT.

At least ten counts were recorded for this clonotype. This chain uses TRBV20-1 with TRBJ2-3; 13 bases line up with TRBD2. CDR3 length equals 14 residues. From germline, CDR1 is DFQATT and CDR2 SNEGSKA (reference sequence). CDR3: CSARTSGGTDTQYF. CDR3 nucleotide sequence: TGCAGCGCCAGGACTAGCGGGGGAACAGATACGCAGTATTTT.

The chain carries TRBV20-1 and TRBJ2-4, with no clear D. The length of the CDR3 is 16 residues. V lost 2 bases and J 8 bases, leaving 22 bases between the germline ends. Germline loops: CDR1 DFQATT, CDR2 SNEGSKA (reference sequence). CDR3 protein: CSARLWGSGFRDIQYF. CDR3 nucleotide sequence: TGCAGTGCTAGATTGTGGGGTTCTGGGTTTAGGGACATTCAGTACTTC.

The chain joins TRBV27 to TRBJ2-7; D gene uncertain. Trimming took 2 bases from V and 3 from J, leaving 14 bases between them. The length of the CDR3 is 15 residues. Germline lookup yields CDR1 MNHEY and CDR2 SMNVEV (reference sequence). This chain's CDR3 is CASSLIPGELYEQYF. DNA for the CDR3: TGTGCCAGCAGTTTAATACCGGGTGAACTCTACGAGCAGTACTTC.

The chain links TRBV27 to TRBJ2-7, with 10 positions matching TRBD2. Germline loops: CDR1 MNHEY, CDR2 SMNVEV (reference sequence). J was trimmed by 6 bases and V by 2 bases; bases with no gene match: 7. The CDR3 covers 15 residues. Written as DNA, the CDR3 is TGTGCCAGCAGTTTAGTGGGACTAGCGCGAGCCGAGCAGTACTTC. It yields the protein CASSLVGLARAEQYF.

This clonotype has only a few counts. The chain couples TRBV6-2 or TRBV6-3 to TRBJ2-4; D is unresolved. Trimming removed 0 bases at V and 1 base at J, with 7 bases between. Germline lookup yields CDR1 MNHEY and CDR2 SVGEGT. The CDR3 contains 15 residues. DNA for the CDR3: TGTGCCAGCAGTTACTCGGCTATGGCCAAAAACATTCAGTACTTC. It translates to CASSYSAMAKNIQYF.

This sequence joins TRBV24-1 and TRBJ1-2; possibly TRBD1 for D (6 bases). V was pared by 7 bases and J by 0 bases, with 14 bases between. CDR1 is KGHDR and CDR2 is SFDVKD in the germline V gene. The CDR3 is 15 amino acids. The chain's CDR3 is CATRETGQSNYGYTF. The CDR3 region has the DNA TGTGCCACCAGGGAAACCGGACAGTCTAACTATGGCTACACCTTC.

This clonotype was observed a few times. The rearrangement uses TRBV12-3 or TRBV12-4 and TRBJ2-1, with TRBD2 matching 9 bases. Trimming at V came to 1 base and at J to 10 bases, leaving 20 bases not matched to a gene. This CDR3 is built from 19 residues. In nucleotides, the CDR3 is TGTGCCAGCAGTTTAGATGTTTTGTTCGCGGGAGGGCCGAGGGGGGAGCAGTTCTTC. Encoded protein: CASSLDVLFAGGPRGEQFF.

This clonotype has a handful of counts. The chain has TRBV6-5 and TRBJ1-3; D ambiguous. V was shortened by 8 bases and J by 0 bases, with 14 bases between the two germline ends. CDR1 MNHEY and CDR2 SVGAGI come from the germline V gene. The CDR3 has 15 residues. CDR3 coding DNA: TGTGCCAGCGGAGGAGTCGCCCTCTCTGGAAACACCATATATTTT. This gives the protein CASGGVALSGNTIYF.

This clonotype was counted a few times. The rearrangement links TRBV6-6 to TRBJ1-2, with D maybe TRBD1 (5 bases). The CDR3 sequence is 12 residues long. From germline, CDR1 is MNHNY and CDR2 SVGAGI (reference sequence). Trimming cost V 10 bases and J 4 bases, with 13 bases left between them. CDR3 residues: CATDRGVYGYTF. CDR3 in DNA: TGTGCCACCGATCGGGGCGTCTATGGCTACACCTTC.

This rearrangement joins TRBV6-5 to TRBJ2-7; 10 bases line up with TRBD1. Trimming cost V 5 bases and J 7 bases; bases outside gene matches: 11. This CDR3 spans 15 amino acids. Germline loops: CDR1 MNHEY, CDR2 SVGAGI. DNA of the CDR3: TGTGCCAGCAGTCCATCGGGACAGGGGTTTTGGGAGCAGTACTTC. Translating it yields CASSPSGQGFWEQYF.

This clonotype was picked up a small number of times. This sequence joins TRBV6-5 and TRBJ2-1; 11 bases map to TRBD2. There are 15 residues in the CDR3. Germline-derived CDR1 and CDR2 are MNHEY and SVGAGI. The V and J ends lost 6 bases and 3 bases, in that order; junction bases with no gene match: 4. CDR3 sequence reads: CASRNLAGGYNEQFF. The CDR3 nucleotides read TGTGCCAGCAGGAATCTAGCGGGAGGCTACAATGAGCAGTTCTTC.

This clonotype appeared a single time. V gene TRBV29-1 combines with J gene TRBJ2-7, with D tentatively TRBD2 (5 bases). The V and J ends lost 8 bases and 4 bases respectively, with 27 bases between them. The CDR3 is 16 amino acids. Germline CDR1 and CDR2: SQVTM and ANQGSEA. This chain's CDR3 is CSYLGLAHESQYEQYF. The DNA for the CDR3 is TGCAGCTACCTGGGTCTAGCCCACGAGTCCCAGTACGAGCAGTACTTC.

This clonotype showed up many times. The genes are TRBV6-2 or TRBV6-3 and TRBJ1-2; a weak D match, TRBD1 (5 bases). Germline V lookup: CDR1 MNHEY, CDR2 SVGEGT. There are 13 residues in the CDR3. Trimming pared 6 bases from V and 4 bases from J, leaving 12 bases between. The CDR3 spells CASSFDRSYGYTF. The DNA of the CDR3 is TGTGCCAGCAGCTTCGACAGAAGCTATGGCTACACCTTC.